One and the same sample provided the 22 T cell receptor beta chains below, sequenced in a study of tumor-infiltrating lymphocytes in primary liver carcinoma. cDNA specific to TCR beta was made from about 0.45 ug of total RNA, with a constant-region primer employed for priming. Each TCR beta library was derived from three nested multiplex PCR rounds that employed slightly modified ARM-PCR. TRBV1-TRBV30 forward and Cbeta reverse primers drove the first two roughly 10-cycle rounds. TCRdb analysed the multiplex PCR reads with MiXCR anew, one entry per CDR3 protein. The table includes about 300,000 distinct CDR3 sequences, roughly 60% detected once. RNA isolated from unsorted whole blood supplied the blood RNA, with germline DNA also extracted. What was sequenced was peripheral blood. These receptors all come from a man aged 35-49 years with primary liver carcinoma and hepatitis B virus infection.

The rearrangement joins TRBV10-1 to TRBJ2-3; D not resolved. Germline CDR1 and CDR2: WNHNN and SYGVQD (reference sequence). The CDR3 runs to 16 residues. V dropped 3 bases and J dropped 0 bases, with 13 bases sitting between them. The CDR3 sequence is CASSDPQTGSTDTQYF. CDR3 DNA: TGCGCCAGCAGTGATCCTCAAACCGGGAGCACAGATACGCAGTATTTT.

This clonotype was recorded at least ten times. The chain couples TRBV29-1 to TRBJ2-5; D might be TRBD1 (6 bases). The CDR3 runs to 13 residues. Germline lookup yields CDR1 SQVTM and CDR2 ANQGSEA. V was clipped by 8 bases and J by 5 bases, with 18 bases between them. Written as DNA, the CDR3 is TGCAGCATATCGACAGGAAGGGGGGAGACCCAGTACTTC. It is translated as CSISTGRGETQYF.

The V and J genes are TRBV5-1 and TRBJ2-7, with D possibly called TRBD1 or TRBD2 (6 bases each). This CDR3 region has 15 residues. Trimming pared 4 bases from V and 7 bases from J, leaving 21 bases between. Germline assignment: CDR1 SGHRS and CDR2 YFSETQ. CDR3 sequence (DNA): TGCGCCAGCAGCGCGGGAAGGTTGCCGGGGACAGAGCAGTACTTC. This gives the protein CASSAGRLPGTEQYF. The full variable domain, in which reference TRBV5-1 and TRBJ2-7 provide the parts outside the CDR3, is KAGVTQTPRYLIKTRGQQVTLSCSPISGHRSVSWYQQTPGQGLQFLFEYFSETQRNKGNFPGRFSGRQFSNSRSEMNVSTLELGDSALYLCASSAGRLPGTEQYFGPGTRLTVT.

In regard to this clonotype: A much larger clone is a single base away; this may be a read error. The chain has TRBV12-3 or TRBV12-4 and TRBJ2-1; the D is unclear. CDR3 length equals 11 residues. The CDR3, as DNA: TGTACCAGCAGTCCGTTATTTGAGCAGTTCTTC. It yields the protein CTSSPLFEQFF.

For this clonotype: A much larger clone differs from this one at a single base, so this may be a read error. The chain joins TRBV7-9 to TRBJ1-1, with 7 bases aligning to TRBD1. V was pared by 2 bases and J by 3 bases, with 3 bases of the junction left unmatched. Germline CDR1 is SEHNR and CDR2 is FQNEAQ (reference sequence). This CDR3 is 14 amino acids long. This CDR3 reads CASSLWDSDTEAFF. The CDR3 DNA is TGTGCCAGCAGCTTATGGGACAGCGACACTGAAGCTTTCTTT. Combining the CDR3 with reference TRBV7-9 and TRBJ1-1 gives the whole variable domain DTGVSQNPRHKITKRGQNVTFRCDPISEHNRLYWYRQTLGQGPEFLTYFQNEAQLEKSRLLSDRFSAERPKGSFSTLEIQRTEQGDSAMYLCASSLWDSDTEAFFGQGTRLTVV.

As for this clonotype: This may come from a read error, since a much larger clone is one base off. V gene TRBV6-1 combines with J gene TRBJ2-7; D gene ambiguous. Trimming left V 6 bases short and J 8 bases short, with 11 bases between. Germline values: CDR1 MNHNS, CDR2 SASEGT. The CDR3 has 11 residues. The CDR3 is CASSQSYKQYF. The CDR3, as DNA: TGTGCCAGCAGCCAGTCGTACAAGCAGTACTTC.

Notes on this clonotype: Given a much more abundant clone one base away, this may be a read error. The CDR3 bases are TGTGCCAGCAGTCATAGGCCCCATAGTGGGTACGAGCAGTACTTC. This sequence encodes CASSHRPHSGYEQYF. The chain joins TRBV6-5 to TRBJ2-7; no reliable D call. Germline values: CDR1 MNHEY, CDR2 SVGAGI. There are 15 residues in the CDR3. V was cut by 5 bases and J by 4 bases, with 18 bases left in between.

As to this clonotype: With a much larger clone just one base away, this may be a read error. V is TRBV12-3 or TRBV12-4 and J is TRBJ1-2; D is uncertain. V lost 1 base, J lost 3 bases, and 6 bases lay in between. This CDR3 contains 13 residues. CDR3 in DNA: TGTGCCAGCAGTTTAGGGTGGGACTATGGCTACACCTTC. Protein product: CASSLGWDYGYTF.

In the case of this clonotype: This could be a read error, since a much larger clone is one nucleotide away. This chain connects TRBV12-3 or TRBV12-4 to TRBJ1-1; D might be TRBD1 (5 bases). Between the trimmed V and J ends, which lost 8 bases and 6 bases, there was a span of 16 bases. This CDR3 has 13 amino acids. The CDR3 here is CASRSGGYPEAFF. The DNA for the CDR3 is TGTGCCAGCCGGTCGGGGGGATACCCTGAAGCTTTCTTT.

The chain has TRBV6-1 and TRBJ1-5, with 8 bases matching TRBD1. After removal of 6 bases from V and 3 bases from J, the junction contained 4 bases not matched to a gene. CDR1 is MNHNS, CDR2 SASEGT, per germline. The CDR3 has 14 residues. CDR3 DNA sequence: TGTGCCAGCAGATTGGGACAGGCCAATCAGCCCCAGCATTTT. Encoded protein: CASRLGQANQPQHF.

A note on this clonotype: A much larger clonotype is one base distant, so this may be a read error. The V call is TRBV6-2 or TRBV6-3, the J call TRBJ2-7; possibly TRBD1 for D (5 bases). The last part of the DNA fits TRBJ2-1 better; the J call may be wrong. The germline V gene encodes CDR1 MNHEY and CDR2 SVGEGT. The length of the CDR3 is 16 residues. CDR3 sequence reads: CASSDLLRQWANEQFF. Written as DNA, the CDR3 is TGTGCCAGCAGTGACCTACTCCGACAGTGGGCGAACGAGCAGTTCTTC.

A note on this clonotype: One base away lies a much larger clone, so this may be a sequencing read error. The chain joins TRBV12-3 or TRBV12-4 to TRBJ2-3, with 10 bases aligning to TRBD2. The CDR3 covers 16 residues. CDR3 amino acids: CASSLLLAGATDMQYF. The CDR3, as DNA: TGTGCCAGCAGTCTGCTGCTAGCGGGAGCTACAGATATGCAGTATTTT.

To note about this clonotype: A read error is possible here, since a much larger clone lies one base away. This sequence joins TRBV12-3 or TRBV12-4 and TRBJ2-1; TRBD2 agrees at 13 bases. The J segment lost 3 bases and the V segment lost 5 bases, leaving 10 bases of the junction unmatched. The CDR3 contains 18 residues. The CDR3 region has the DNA TGTGCCAGCAGTCTGAGACCCGGGACTAGCGGGGTCTACAATGAGCAGTTCTTC. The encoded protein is CASSLRPGTSGVYNEQFF.

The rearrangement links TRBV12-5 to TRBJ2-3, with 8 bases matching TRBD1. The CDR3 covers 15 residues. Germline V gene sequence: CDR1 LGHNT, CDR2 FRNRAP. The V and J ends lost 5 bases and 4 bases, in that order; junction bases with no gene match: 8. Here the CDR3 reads CASGLGTGGPDTQYF. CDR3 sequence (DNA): TGTGCTAGTGGTCTGGGGACAGGAGGTCCAGATACGCAGTATTTT. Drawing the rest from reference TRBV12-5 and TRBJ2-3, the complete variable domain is DARVTQTPRHKVTEMGQEVTMRCQPILGHNTVFWYRQTMMQGLELLAYFRNRAPLDDSGMPKDRFSAEMPDATLATLKIQPSEPRDSAVYFCASGLGTGGPDTQYFGPGTRLTVL.

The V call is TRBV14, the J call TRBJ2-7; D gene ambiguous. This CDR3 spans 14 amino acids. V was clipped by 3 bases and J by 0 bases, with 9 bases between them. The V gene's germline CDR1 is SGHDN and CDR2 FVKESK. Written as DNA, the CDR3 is TGTGCCAGCAGCCAGATGGGTAGCTCCTACGAGCAGTACTTC. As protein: CASSQMGSSYEQYF.

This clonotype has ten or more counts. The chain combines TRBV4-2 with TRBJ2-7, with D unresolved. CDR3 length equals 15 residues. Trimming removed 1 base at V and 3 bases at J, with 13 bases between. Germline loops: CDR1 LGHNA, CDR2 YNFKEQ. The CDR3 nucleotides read TGTGCCAGCAGCCAAGTCGGTAGCACTTACTACGAGCAGTACTTC. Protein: CASSQVGSTYYEQYF.

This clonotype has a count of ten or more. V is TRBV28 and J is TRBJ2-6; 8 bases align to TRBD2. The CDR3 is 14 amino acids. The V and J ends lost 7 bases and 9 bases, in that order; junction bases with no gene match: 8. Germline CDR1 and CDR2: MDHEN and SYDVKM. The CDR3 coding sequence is TGTGCCAGCACCTCGGGAGGGACACTCAACGTCCTGACTTTC. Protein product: CASTSGGTLNVLTF.

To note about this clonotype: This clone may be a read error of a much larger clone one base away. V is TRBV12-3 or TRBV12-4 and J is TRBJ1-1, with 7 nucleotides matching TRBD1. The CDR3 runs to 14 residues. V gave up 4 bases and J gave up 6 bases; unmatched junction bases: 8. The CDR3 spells CASSSRQGNAEAFF. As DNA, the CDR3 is TGTGCCAGCAGTTCCCGACAGGGTAACGCTGAAGCTTTCTTT.

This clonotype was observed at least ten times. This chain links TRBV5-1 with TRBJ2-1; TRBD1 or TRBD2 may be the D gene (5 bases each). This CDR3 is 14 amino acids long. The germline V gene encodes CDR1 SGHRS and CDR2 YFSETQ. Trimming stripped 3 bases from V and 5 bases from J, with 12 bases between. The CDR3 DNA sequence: TGCGCCAGCAGCTCGGGGAGAGGGGACAATGAGCAGTTCTTC. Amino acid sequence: CASSSGRGDNEQFF.

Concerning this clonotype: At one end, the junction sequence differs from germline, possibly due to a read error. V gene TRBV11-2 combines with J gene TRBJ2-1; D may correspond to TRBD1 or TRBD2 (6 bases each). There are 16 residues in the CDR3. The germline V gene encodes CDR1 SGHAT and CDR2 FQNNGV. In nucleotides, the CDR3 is TGTCCCAGCAGCCTCGGGGGCGGCAATGGTGTTGGTGAGCAGTTATTC. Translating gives CPSSLGGGNGVGEQLF.

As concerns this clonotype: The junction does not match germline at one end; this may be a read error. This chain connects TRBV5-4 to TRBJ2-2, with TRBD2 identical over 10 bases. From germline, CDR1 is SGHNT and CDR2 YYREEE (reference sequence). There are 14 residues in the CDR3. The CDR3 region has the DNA TGTACCAGCAGCGTTCTAGCGGGAGAGGGGGAGCTGTTTTTT. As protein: CTSSVLAGEGELFF.

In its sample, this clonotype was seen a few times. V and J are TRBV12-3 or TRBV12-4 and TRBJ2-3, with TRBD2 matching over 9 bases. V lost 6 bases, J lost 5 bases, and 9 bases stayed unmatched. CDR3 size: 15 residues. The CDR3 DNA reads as TGTGCCAGCAGCGTAGCGGGAGTGAAAGGAGATACGCAGTATTTT. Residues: CASSVAGVKGDTQYF.